What follows are 25 T cell receptor beta chains derived from one specimen sequenced in a study of blood T cell repertoires in COVID-19. The data were produced by immunoSEQ multiplex PCR, yet TCRdb's version contains in-frame clones alone and is incomplete. The sample records hundreds of thousands of clones, approximately 80% being singletons. Sequences were obtained from PBMCs or T cells enriched from blood (not recorded which). The receptors originated from a man aged 25-40 years with acute COVID-19.

This clone was recorded a few times. The rearrangement joins TRBV2 to TRBJ2-3, with 14 bases matching TRBD2. J was trimmed by 4 bases and V by 6 bases; bases with no gene match: 3. The CDR3 contains 15 residues. The germline V gene has CDR1 SNHLY and CDR2 FYNNEI. The CDR3 loop reads CASRGTSGGADTQYF. In DNA, the CDR3 is TGTGCCAGCAGGGGGACTAGCGGGGGAGCAGATACGCAGTATTTT. The full variable domain, its missing parts supplied by reference TRBV2 and TRBJ2-3, is EPEVTQTPSHQVTQMGQEVILRCVPISNHLYFYWYRQILGQKVEFLVSFYNNEISEKSEIFDDQFSVERPDGSNFTLKIRSTKLEDSAMYFCASRGTSGGADTQYFGPGTRLTVL.

This clone was observed a single time. V gene TRBV5-4 combines with J gene TRBJ1-2; no firm D call. Trimming shortened V by 4 bases and J by 2 bases, and 9 bases separated the two germline ends. Looked up from germline, CDR1 is SGHNT and CDR2 is YYREEE (reference sequence). This CDR3 region has 13 residues. The CDR3 reads CASSRGRNYGYTF. CDR3 sequence (DNA): TGTGCCAGCAGCCGCGGTCGCAACTATGGCTACACCTTC. The complete variable domain, with remaining parts taken from reference TRBV5-4 and TRBJ1-2, reads ETGVTQSPTHLIKTRGQQVTLRCSSQSGHNTVSWYQQALGQGPQFIFQYYREEENGRGNFPPRFSGLQFPNYSSELNVNALELDDSALYLCASSRGRNYGYTFGSGTRLTVV.

V and J are TRBV19 and TRBJ1-2, with D possibly matching TRBD1 (6 bases). Trimming stripped 0 bases from V and 8 bases from J, with 16 bases between. The CDR3 extends over 15 amino acids. The germline V gene encodes CDR1 LNHDA and CDR2 SQIVND (reference sequence). DNA for the CDR3: TGTGCCAGTAGTATAGATTGGAAGGGGGTCCACGGCTACACCTTC. Its translation is CASSIDWKGVHGYTF. Drawing the rest from reference TRBV19 and TRBJ1-2, the complete variable domain is DGGITQSPKYLFRKEGQNVTLSCEQNLNHDAMYWYRQDPGQGLRLIYYSQIVNDFQKGDIAEGYSVSREKKESFPLTVTSAQKNPTAFYLCASSIDWKGVHGYTFGSGTRLTVV.

The chain has TRBV7-9 and TRBJ1-6; D might be TRBD1 (5 bases). Germline V CDR1 and CDR2: SEHNR, FQNEAQ (reference sequence). The CDR3 consists of 12 residues. Trimming cost V 6 bases and J 11 bases, with 11 bases left between them. The CDR3 spells CASRHGGAPLHF. CDR3 nucleotides: TGTGCCAGCAGACACGGGGGGGCACCCCTCCACTTT.

The CDR3 spells CASSQPDRGGTEAFF. The CDR3 nucleotides read TGTGCCAGCAGCCAACCGGACAGGGGGGGGACTGAAGCTTTCTTT. The chain uses TRBV3-1 (or the pseudogene TRBV3-2) and TRBJ1-1; 10 bases fit TRBD1. Germline V lookup: CDR1 LGHDT, CDR2 YNNKEL (reference sequence). J gave up 5 bases and V 2 bases, and 5 bases lay outside the gene matches. The CDR3 is 15 amino acids.

The chain has TRBV9 and TRBJ2-7; D call uncertain. The germline V gene has CDR1 SGDLS and CDR2 YYNGEE. The CDR3 spans 14 residues. Trimming cost V 1 base and J 0 bases, with 8 bases left between them. CDR3 sequence (DNA): TGTGCCAGCAGCGTATCTACGGGCTCCTACGAGCAGTACTTC. Translation gives CASSVSTGSYEQYF.

This chain's CDR3 is CASSLLKGGGDEKLFF. The CDR3 region has the DNA TGTGCCAGCAGCTTGTTGAAAGGCGGAGGGGATGAAAAACTGTTTTTT. The chain links TRBV5-6 to TRBJ1-4, with D possibly matching TRBD1 (5 bases). CDR1 is SGHDT and CDR2 is YYEEEE in the germline V gene. This CDR3 has 16 residues. V was cut by 1 base and J by 6 bases, with 16 bases left in between.

The chain employs TRBV28 and TRBJ2-7; the D gene is possibly TRBD2 (6 bases). The CDR3 spans 13 residues. Germline V gives CDR1 MDHEN, CDR2 SYDVKM. V gave up 3 bases and J gave up 6 bases, with 12 bases separating them. The CDR3 loop is CASSLGGSSEQYF. The CDR3 DNA reads as TGTGCCAGCAGTTTGGGGGGAAGTAGCGAGCAGTACTTC.

This chain joins TRBV6-1 and TRBJ1-2; no definite D call. CDR1 and CDR2 (germline): MNHNS, SASEGT. The length of the CDR3 is 14 residues. V was pared by 1 base and J by 2 bases, with 8 bases between. The CDR3 region is CASSEVGGNYGYTF. The CDR3 DNA is TGTGCCAGCAGTGAAGTCGGAGGGAACTATGGCTACACCTTC.

This clone showed up just once. The V and J genes are TRBV25-1 and TRBJ2-1; D remains ambiguous. The CDR3 is made up of 12 amino acids. Germline CDR1 is MGHDK and CDR2 is SYGVNS. The ends were cut back, 3 bases at V and 5 bases at J, with 5 bases in the middle. CDR3 bases: TGTGCCAGCAGTGACGTCCACAATGAGCAGTTCTTC. The encoded protein is CASSDVHNEQFF.

This chain joins TRBV2 and TRBJ1-1, with D perhaps matching TRBD1 (6 bases). Germline CDR1 and CDR2: SNHLY and FYNNEI. The V end lost 3 bases, the J end lost 2 bases, and 16 bases lay between the germline ends. CDR3 length: 16 amino acids. CDR3 protein: CASSEDLGGVNTEAFF. CDR3 nucleotide sequence: TGTGCCAGCAGTGAGGATTTAGGGGGAGTTAACACTGAAGCTTTCTTT.

This clone has a single count. V gene TRBV24-1 combines with J gene TRBJ1-1; possibly TRBD1 for D (6 bases). Trimming took 7 bases from V and 0 from J, leaving 11 bases between them. Germline CDR1 and CDR2: KGHDR and SFDVKD. The CDR3 covers 14 residues. CDR3 sequence reads: CATRGGALNTEAFF. The CDR3 region has the DNA TGTGCCACCAGGGGGGGGGCTTTGAACACTGAAGCTTTCTTT.

This clone was counted a single time. The J gene is TRBJ1-5, the V gene TRBV24-1; D might be TRBD1 (5 bases). The CDR3 spans 14 residues. The germline CDR1 and CDR2 sequences are KGHDR and SFDVKD. Trimming shortened V by 9 bases and J by 4 bases, and 15 bases separated the two germline ends. The CDR3 nucleotides are TGTGCCACCGCCGGGGGGTCGCAGAATCAGCCCCAGCATTTT. Its protein product is CATAGGSQNQPQHF.

This chain connects TRBV19 to TRBJ2-3; no reliable D call. Germline lookup yields CDR1 LNHDA and CDR2 SQIVND (reference sequence). Trimming took off 4 bases at V and 1 base at J, with 12 bases between the two ends. The length of the CDR3 is 15 residues. This CDR3 is CASSNLSQGTDTQYF. The CDR3 nucleotides read TGTGCCAGTAGTAATCTCAGTCAGGGCACAGATACGCAGTATTTT.

The count of this clone is one. The chain is built from TRBV24-1 and TRBJ1-1, with a tentative D call TRBD1 (6 bases). In germline, CDR1 is KGHDR, CDR2 SFDVKD. The CDR3 runs to 18 residues. Trimming cost V 5 bases and J 0 bases, with 21 bases left between them. Here the CDR3 DNA reads TGTGCCACCAGTGTCATTTTGGGAGGGGGACCGTTGAACACTGAAGCTTTCTTT. It specifies CATSVILGGGPLNTEAFF.

The chain combines TRBV6-1 with TRBJ1-1; D gene unclear. CDR3 length equals 16 residues. Germline CDR1 is MNHNS and CDR2 is SASEGT. Trimming removed 4 bases from V and 1 base from J, with 16 bases in between. The CDR3 DNA reads as TGTGCCAGCAGTGCGTCATTAACAAGGAGGAACACTGAAGCTTTCTTT. The encoded protein is CASSASLTRRNTEAFF.

This chain connects TRBV28 to TRBJ1-2; D is possibly TRBD1 (6 bases). Germline CDR1 MDHEN, CDR2 SYDVKM. The CDR3 loop spans 14 amino acids. Deletions cut 10 bases from V and 2 bases from J, with 17 bases between. CDR3 amino acids: CATRGFTGNYGYTF. The CDR3 DNA is TGTGCCACCAGAGGGTTTACAGGGAACTATGGCTACACCTTC.

The chain carries TRBV12-5 and TRBJ2-1; 8 bases are a match to TRBD2. The germline V gene has CDR1 LGHNT and CDR2 FRNRAP. The CDR3 loop spans 16 amino acids. Unmatched junction bases numbered 3, after V lost 2 bases and J lost 0 bases. The CDR3 is CASGLPGGSSYNEQFF. Here the CDR3 DNA reads TGTGCTAGTGGTTTGCCGGGGGGGAGCTCCTACAATGAGCAGTTCTTC.

V gene TRBV27 combines with J gene TRBJ1-1, with a weak D call TRBD1 (6 bases). Germline V CDR1 and CDR2: MNHEY, SMNVEV (reference sequence). Trimming removed 3 bases from V and 4 bases from J, with 6 bases in between. The CDR3 runs to 12 residues. CDR3 amino acids: CASSFRGTEAFF. CDR3 in DNA: TGTGCCAGCAGTTTCAGGGGCACTGAAGCTTTCTTT.

This clone was detected once. This chain joins TRBV19 and TRBJ1-5; 7 nucleotides match TRBD1. This CDR3 comprises 14 residues. Germline V gene data show CDR1 as LNHDA and CDR2 as SQIVND (reference sequence). V lost 4 bases, J lost 7 bases, and 7 bases stayed unmatched. The DNA of the CDR3 is TGTGCCAGTAGTAACTCTGAGGGGGCCCAGCCCCAGCATTTT. This sequence encodes CASSNSEGAQPQHF.

This clone came up once. V and J are TRBV5-1 and TRBJ2-3, with 9 positions matching TRBD1. The CDR3 is 15 amino acids. Germline assignment: CDR1 SGHRS and CDR2 YFSETQ. The J segment lost 2 bases and the V segment lost 5 bases, leaving 6 bases of the junction unmatched. The CDR3 DNA reads TGCGCCAGCAGTCCACAGGGGGCTTTCACAGATACGCAGTATTTT. It codes for CASSPQGAFTDTQYF.

V usage is TRBV7-6 and J usage is TRBJ2-3, with 7 bases aligning to TRBD2. The germline gives CDR1 SGHVS, CDR2 FNYEAQ. V was pared by 8 bases and J by 1 base, with 6 bases of the junction left unmatched. The length of the CDR3 is 14 residues. The CDR3 DNA reads as TGTGCCAGCTCCCGCCGGGGGGGCACAGATACGCAGTATTTT. Its protein product is CASSRRGGTDTQYF. Using reference TRBV7-6 and TRBJ2-3 for the parts outside the CDR3, the full variable domain is GAGVSQSPRYKVTKRGQDVALRCDPISGHVSLYWYRQALGQGPEFLTYFNYEAQQDKSGLPNDRFSAERPEGSISTLTIQRTEQRDSAMYRCASSRRGGTDTQYFGPGTRLTVL.

The gene calls are TRBV28 and TRBJ1-6, with D uncertain. This CDR3 comprises 14 residues. Trimming left V 6 bases short and J 14 bases short, with 20 bases between. In germline, CDR1 is MDHEN, CDR2 SYDVKM. The CDR3 nucleotides are TGTGCCAGCAGCCCCACGGGTGAGGGATGGACCCTCCACTTT. This encodes CASSPTGEGWTLHF.

The chain uses TRBV28 and TRBJ1-1, with D unresolved. CDR1 is MDHEN, CDR2 SYDVKM, per germline. Trimming cost V 5 bases and J 1 base, with 11 bases left between them. The CDR3 has 14 amino acids. The CDR3 DNA follows: TGTGCCAGCAGTCTTATAACAGAGAACACTGAAGCTTTCTTT. This encodes CASSLITENTEAFF.

This clone was seen a handful of times. The chain is built from TRBV3-1 (or the pseudogene TRBV3-2) and TRBJ2-5; 13 bases fit TRBD2. The CDR3 length is 15 residues. V shed 4 bases and J 5 bases; nucleotides not matched to a gene: 4. CDR1 is LGHDT and CDR2 is YNNKEL in the germline V gene (reference sequence). CDR3 sequence reads: CASSLGLAGLETQYF. The CDR3 coding sequence is TGTGCCAGCAGCCTGGGACTAGCGGGGCTTGAGACCCAGTACTTC.